This entry lists 27 T cell receptor beta chains sequenced from one sample in a study of OX40 agonist ivuxolimab in advanced cancers. This table comes from immunoSEQ multiplex PCR, and its TCRdb copy is limited to in-frame clones, with some not included. The table lists fewer than 85,000 clones, 90% to 95% of them singletons. This material consisted of CD4+ or CD8+ T cells sorted from blood, taken in a trial of the OX40 agonist ivuxolimab. These receptors were obtained from an adult with an advanced solid tumor such as melanoma, head and neck, liver or kidney cancer.

The chain employs TRBV7-2 and TRBJ1-3; 10 nucleotides agree with TRBD1. The CDR3 runs to 15 residues. V gave up 5 bases and J gave up 9 bases; unmatched junction bases: 10. Germline loops: CDR1 SGHTA, CDR2 FQGNSA. The CDR3 sequence: CASSRPTGGSFTIYF. The CDR3 DNA is TGTGCCAGCAGCCGGCCGACAGGGGGCAGTTTCACCATATATTTT.

The V call is TRBV6-5, the J call TRBJ2-1, with D possibly being TRBD2 (6 bases). Germline V gives CDR1 MNHEY, CDR2 SVGAGI. V lost 0 bases to trimming and J lost 8 bases, with 14 bases between them. The CDR3 is made up of 15 amino acids. The CDR3 sequence is CASSYSRLAIDEQFF. Here the CDR3 DNA reads TGTGCCAGCAGTTACTCGAGGCTAGCGATCGATGAGCAGTTCTTC.

The CDR3 DNA is TGTGCCAGCTCACCTGGGGTGACGGAGACCCAGTACTTC. Its protein product is CASSPGVTETQYF. The genes are TRBV18 and TRBJ2-5; D is unresolved. The CDR3 has 13 amino acids. V gave up 3 bases and J gave up 5 bases, with 10 bases separating them. CDR1 is KGHSH, CDR2 LQKENI, per germline.

V and J are TRBV7-2 and TRBJ1-2; maybe TRBD1 (5 bases). The V end lost 3 bases, the J end lost 7 bases, and 12 bases lay between the germline ends. This CDR3 has 13 amino acids. Germline-derived CDR1 and CDR2 are SGHTA and FQGNSA. The CDR3 bases are TGTGCCAGCAGCTTGGGACGGAGGGGTGGCTACACCTTC. Protein sequence: CASSLGRRGGYTF.

The gene calls are TRBV19 and TRBJ2-7, with unresolved D. This CDR3 spans 14 amino acids. Trimming took 3 bases from V and 4 from J, leaving 13 bases between them. CDR1 and CDR2 from the germline V gene are LNHDA and SQIVND (reference sequence). The CDR3 sequence: CASSMGIGIYEQYF. For the CDR3, the DNA is TGTGCCAGTAGTATGGGGATCGGAATTTACGAGCAGTACTTC. Full variable domain (missing parts from reference TRBV19 and TRBJ2-7): DGGITQSPKYLFRKEGQNVTLSCEQNLNHDAMYWYRQDPGQGLRLIYYSQIVNDFQKGDIAEGYSVSREKKESFPLTVTSAQKNPTAFYLCASSMGIGIYEQYFGPGTRLTVT.

The CDR3 spells CASSFRRGQGGTEAFF. DNA of the CDR3: TGTGCCAGCAGTTTCCGTCGGGGGCAGGGTGGCACTGAAGCTTTCTTT. The chain carries TRBV28 and TRBJ1-1; a weak D match, TRBD1 (6 bases). Germline values: CDR1 MDHEN, CDR2 SYDVKM. Trimming shortened V by 3 bases and J by 4 bases, and 18 bases separated the two germline ends. The CDR3 is made up of 16 amino acids.

The gene calls are TRBV5-1 and TRBJ2-1, with 14 positions matching TRBD2. The germline V gene has CDR1 SGHRS and CDR2 YFSETQ. V lost 6 bases and J lost 7; bases outside the gene matches: 9. CDR3 length equals 16 residues. Written as DNA, the CDR3 is TGCGCCAGCACCTTCAGACTAGCGGGGGGGCATAATGAGCAGTTCTTC. Translated: CASTFRLAGGHNEQFF.

The J gene is TRBJ2-1, the V gene TRBV27; tentative D call: TRBD1 (6 bases). CDR3 length: 13 amino acids. Germline CDR1 is MNHEY and CDR2 is SMNVEV (reference sequence). V was trimmed by 3 bases and J by 7 bases, leaving 10 bases between them. The CDR3 region is CASSLGAKNEQFF. The CDR3 DNA reads as TGTGCCAGCAGTTTGGGGGCGAAGAATGAGCAGTTCTTC.

CDR3 coding DNA: TGTGCCAGCAGCCTCCCGACTAGCGGGAGCACAGATACGCAGTATTTT. Encoded protein: CASSLPTSGSTDTQYF. The chain employs TRBV5-6 and TRBJ2-3, with 10 bases aligning to TRBD2. Trimming at V came to 4 bases and at J to 0 bases, leaving 5 bases not matched to a gene. The CDR3 contains 16 residues. Per germline, CDR1 SGHDT and CDR2 YYEEEE.

V usage is TRBV25-1 and J usage is TRBJ2-1; D is undetermined. Germline-derived CDR1 and CDR2 are MGHDK and SYGVNS. Trimming left V 5 bases short and J 4 bases short, with 15 bases between. The CDR3 has 15 amino acids. This CDR3 is CASSHLTGRYNEQFF. CDR3 nucleotides: TGTGCCAGCAGTCATCTGACGGGCAGGTACAATGAGCAGTTCTTC.

V is TRBV4-3 and J is TRBJ2-7; D gene ambiguous. Germline V gives CDR1 LGHNA, CDR2 YSLEER. The CDR3 is made up of 13 amino acids. Between the trimmed V and J ends, which lost 0 bases and 7 bases, there was a span of 10 bases. The DNA of the CDR3 is TGCGCCAGCAGCCAAGATACCGGTCGGGAGCAGTACTTC. Its protein is CASSQDTGREQYF.

The genes are TRBV27 and TRBJ1-2, with D unresolved. Germline V gene lookup returns CDR1 MNHEY and CDR2 SMNVEV (reference sequence). This CDR3 has 13 amino acids. V lost 3 bases and J 3 bases, leaving 8 bases between the germline ends. CDR3 nucleotide sequence: TGTGCCAGCAGTTTCTCGGCGGACTATGGCTACACCTTC. It yields the protein CASSFSADYGYTF.

The chain combines TRBV6-1 with TRBJ1-5, with 7 nucleotides matching TRBD1. This CDR3 spans 14 amino acids. Trimming took 2 bases from V and 4 from J; bases not matched to a gene: 2. Germline V gives CDR1 MNHNS, CDR2 SASEGT. The CDR3: CASSETQGNQPQHF. CDR3 nucleotides: TGTGCCAGCAGTGAAACACAGGGGAATCAGCCCCAGCATTTT.

The chain carries TRBV5-1 and TRBJ2-5; TRBD1 or TRBD2 may be the D gene (6 bases each). Trimming removed 5 bases at V and 3 bases at J, with 11 bases between. The V gene's germline CDR1 is SGHRS and CDR2 YFSETQ. The CDR3 runs to 13 residues. The CDR3 DNA is TGCGCCAGCAGAGAGGGGGGAGAAGAGACCCAGTACTTC. It yields the protein CASREGGEETQYF.

The chain combines TRBV11-1 with TRBJ2-5, with a tentative D call TRBD1 (6 bases). Germline V lookup: CDR1 SGHAT, CDR2 FQDESV (reference sequence). V dropped 6 bases and J dropped 5 bases, with 10 bases sitting between them. The CDR3 extends over 12 amino acids. The CDR3 is CASSLRGETQYF. The CDR3 DNA reads as TGTGCCAGCAGTCTTAGGGGGGAGACCCAGTACTTC. Supplemented by reference TRBV11-1 and TRBJ2-5, the full variable domain reads EAEVAQSPRYKITEKSQAVAFWCDPISGHATLYWYRQILGQGPELLVQFQDESVVDDSQLPKDRFSAERLKGVDSTLKIQPAELGDSAMYLCASSLRGETQYFGPGTRLLVL.

In its sample, this clone was seen once. The genes are TRBV7-2 and TRBJ2-1, with 10 bases aligning to TRBD2. The CDR3 runs to 15 residues. The germline gives CDR1 SGHTA, CDR2 FQGNSA. The ends lost 6 bases at V and 3 bases at J; junction bases unmatched: 5. In DNA form, the CDR3 reads TGTGCCAGCAGGAAAAGCGGGAGGGGCTACAATGAGCAGTTCTTC. Translating it yields CASRKSGRGYNEQFF.

This chain joins TRBV28 and TRBJ1-5; the D is unclear. CDR1 is MDHEN and CDR2 is SYDVKM in the germline V gene. This CDR3 has 14 residues. The V gene lost 3 bases and the J gene lost 5 bases, with 11 bases spanning the gap. CDR3 loop: CASSLRQVDQPQHF. Written as DNA, the CDR3 is TGTGCCAGCAGTTTGCGGCAGGTTGATCAGCCCCAGCATTTT.

The chain combines TRBV9 with TRBJ2-5; D not resolved. Germline loops: CDR1 SGDLS, CDR2 YYNGEE. V gave up 0 bases and J gave up 1 base, with 7 bases separating them. CDR3 length: 14 amino acids. CDR3 sequence reads: CASSVGGIQETQYF. CDR3 nucleotides: TGTGCCAGCAGCGTAGGCGGTATCCAAGAGACCCAGTACTTC.

V usage is TRBV2 and J usage is TRBJ1-5, with 7 bases lining up with TRBD1. CDR1 and CDR2 (germline): SNHLY, FYNNEI. This CDR3 is 13 amino acids long. The junction had 5 bases not matched to a gene; V was cut back by 6 bases and J by 6 bases. The DNA for the CDR3 is TGTGCCAGCAGGAGGACAGGAGTTCAGCCCCAGCATTTT. This encodes CASRRTGVQPQHF. The full variable domain, with the rest looked up from reference TRBV2 and TRBJ1-5, is EPEVTQTPSHQVTQMGQEVILRCVPISNHLYFYWYRQILGQKVEFLVSFYNNEISEKSEIFDDQFSVERPDGSNFTLKIRSTKLEDSAMYFCASRRTGVQPQHFGDGTRLSIL.

V and J are TRBV7-9 and TRBJ1-1; tentative D call: TRBD1 (5 bases). This CDR3 contains 13 residues. Trimming pared 3 bases from V and 7 bases from J, leaving 12 bases between. CDR1 SEHNR and CDR2 FQNEAQ come from the germline V gene (reference sequence). The CDR3 DNA reads TGTGCCAGCAGCTTCGGGGGAATCGATGAAGCTTTCTTT. Amino acid sequence: CASSFGGIDEAFF. The full variable domain, its missing parts supplied by reference TRBV7-9 and TRBJ1-1, is DTGVSQNPRHKITKRGQNVTFRCDPISEHNRLYWYRQTLGQGPEFLTYFQNEAQLEKSRLLSDRFSAERPKGSFSTLEIQRTEQGDSAMYLCASSFGGIDEAFFGQGTRLTVV.

The genes are TRBV5-4 and TRBJ2-2; D uncertain. The CDR3 is made up of 15 amino acids. Germline-derived CDR1 and CDR2 are SGHNT and YYREEE (reference sequence). Trimming left V 0 bases short and J 2 bases short, with 8 bases between. DNA of the CDR3: TGTGCCAGCAGCTTGGGACTTTCCAACACCGGGGAGCTGTTTTTT. Its protein product is CASSLGLSNTGELFF.

V and J are TRBV11-3 and TRBJ2-7; D is possibly TRBD2 (6 bases). The CDR3 covers 15 residues. The ends were cut back, 5 bases at V and 0 bases at J, with 14 bases in the middle. Germline CDR1 and CDR2: SGHNT and YENEEA. CDR3 coding DNA: TGTGCCAGCAGCACTCATCGCGGGAACTCCTACGAGCAGTACTTC. Translating gives CASSTHRGNSYEQYF.

This clone has a handful of counts. The rearrangement uses TRBV28 and TRBJ1-1, with a weak D call TRBD1 (5 bases). CDR3 size: 14 residues. Germline-derived CDR1 and CDR2 are MDHEN and SYDVKM. V lost 5 bases and J lost 1, with 11 bases in between. The DNA for the CDR3 is TGTGCCAGCAGTAACCACGGACAGAACACTGAAGCTTTCTTT. Its protein is CASSNHGQNTEAFF.

This clone came up a few times. The V gene is TRBV4-1, the J gene TRBJ2-1, with 11 bases matching TRBD2. Germline V gene sequence: CDR1 MGHRA, CDR2 YSYEKL. V shed 6 bases, J shed 1 base, and the junction held 8 bases outside the gene matches. The CDR3 length is 17 residues. CDR3 loop: CASRENSGGASYNEQFF. Here the CDR3 DNA reads TGCGCCAGCAGAGAAAATAGCGGGGGGGCGTCCTACAATGAGCAGTTCTTC.

This clone was seen only once. The chain carries TRBV11-3 and TRBJ2-7, with D possibly being TRBD1 (6 bases). Germline assignment: CDR1 SGHNT and CDR2 YENEEA. This CDR3 comprises 14 residues. V was pared by 1 base and J by 3 bases, with 10 bases between. CDR3: CASSLVSGVYEQYF. In DNA, the CDR3 is TGTGCCAGCAGCTTAGTATCAGGGGTCTACGAGCAGTACTTC.

The chain combines TRBV4-1 with TRBJ2-3; D is unresolved. This CDR3 spans 16 amino acids. Germline lookup yields CDR1 MGHRA and CDR2 YSYEKL. V was trimmed by 2 bases and J by 0 bases, leaving 12 bases between them. The CDR3: CASSQQRTSSTDTQYF. For the CDR3, the DNA is TGCGCCAGCAGCCAACAAAGGACCTCCAGCACAGATACGCAGTATTTT.

The V gene is TRBV28, the J gene TRBJ1-3, with 7 bases lining up with TRBD1. The CDR3 contains 15 residues. Germline CDR1 MDHEN, CDR2 SYDVKM. Trimming at V came to 1 base and at J to 4 bases, leaving 4 bases not matched to a gene. The CDR3 here is CASSLSDRAGNTIYF. CDR3 coding DNA: TGTGCCAGCAGTTTATCTGACAGGGCCGGAAACACCATATATTTT.